A selection of T cell receptor beta chains follows, all from one sample in a study of type 1 regulatory T cells. MiXCR was run by TCRdb on the reads, yielding one entry per CDR3 protein. The sample contains about 68,000 distinct CDR3 sequences, 63% of which appear only once. The antigens of these receptors remain unknown. Sequencing was done on a sample of cultured T cells, either the whole culture or a sorted T cell fraction (not recorded which). These receptors were collected from a human donor in good health. CDR3s leave out the opening cysteine and the closing phenylalanine or tryptophan. Each record gives: V gene, clone size, CDR3 protein. The size of a clone is reported for some rows only, either as once, few or many, or as a class for expanded clones.

TRBV7-9 | few | ASSLRQGNTGELF
TRBV6-1 | once | AVGRGTNEQF
TRBV10-3 | NA | AISEPDRVEQY
TRBV5-1 | NA | ASSWGSDSGSTDTQY
TRBV5-6 | NA | ASSRRDRQNQPQH
TRBV4-3 | NA | ASSQDFADSPLH
TRBV7-8 | NA | ASSLEQGLHNEQF
TRBV18 | NA | ASSPGTQETQY
TRBV5-1 | few | ASSSSGTYEQY
TRBV2 | NA | ASTPGLATSTDTQY